This T cell receptor (beta chain) originates from a study of regulatory T cells in long-lasting Graves disease. Time point given: newly diagnosed GD, antithyroid drugs for less than 3 months. PBMCs were the source of the RNA used for TCR sequencing. The CDR3 spans 15 residues. J was trimmed by 7 bases and V by 6 bases; bases with no gene match: 9. Germline CDR1 reads SNHLY; CDR2 reads FYNNEI. Overall study results and limits: The persistent group shared fewer than 3,500 public clonotypes, more than the 966 shared by new patients.

Investigators prepared the TCR beta libraries by applying iRepertoire HTBI primers and Arm-PCR of CDR3 regions. TCRdb reanalysed the multiplex PCR reads using MiXCR and keeps one entry per CDR3 protein. The repertoire holds around 500,000 distinct CDR3 sequences, with 13% as singletons. Only a few counts were recorded for this clonotype. What it binds is not known. The data also belong to a second study, concerning T cells in Graves' hyperthyroidism and ophthalmopathy. From that paper: Researchers barred patients who had uncontrolled infection, other autoimmune disease, pregnancy or lactation. By a 13 V-J model, ophthalmopathy was set apart from stable hyperthyroidism.

The material was peripheral blood mononuclear cells (PBMCs), obtained at new diagnosis, from a patient treated with antithyroid drugs. The chain joins TRBV2 to TRBJ2-1; TRBD2 matches at 10 bases. This clonotype was obtained from a man aged 30-40 years with Graves disease. CDR3 protein: CASRGASGRKNEQFF. In DNA form, the CDR3 reads TGTGCCAGCAGGGGGGCTAGCGGGAGAAAGAATGAGCAGTTCTTC.